This T cell receptor (beta chain) was observed in a study of human T cells and chemical hapten exposure. Study-level information: Largely, small differences in pooled library volume made per-sample TCR yields vary. The study's findings and limits: TCRs exceeding 1 in 1000 frequency stayed unchanged with DPC sensitization. Compared with pre-sensitization or healthy control sets, expanded TCRs clustered more.

This sample's time point: pre-sensitization, week 0. The treatment: therapeutic diphenylcyclopropenone sensitization with weekly scalp DPC. Unfractionated whole blood served as the source for total RNA extraction. The CDR3 is made up of 15 amino acids. CDR1 and CDR2 from the germline V gene are SGHVS and FNYEAQ. V gave up 6 bases and J gave up 4 bases, with 19 bases separating them. About this clonotype: What it binds is not known.

TCRdb reprocessed the RACE reads via MiXCR and lists one record per CDR3 protein. The sample shows about 110,000 distinct CDR3 sequences, 12% of them seen only once. The material sequenced was whole blood, taken in connection with sensitization to the hapten diphenylcyclopropenone (DPC). The receptor's source is a woman between 45 and 60 years old with alopecia areata. Some clones in this sample may be carry-over from other donors' samples. The V call is TRBV7-6, the J call TRBJ2-7, with D perhaps matching TRBD1 (6 bases). CDR3 amino acids: CASSLAPAGEYEQYF. Here the CDR3 DNA reads TGTGCCAGCAGTCTAGCCCCCGCAGGGGAGTACGAGCAGTACTTC.